These 29 T cell receptor beta chains originate from one sample sequenced in a study of T cell repertoires in cytomegalovirus infection. No cognate antigen is known for these TCRs. TCRdb fed the reads into MiXCR, producing one record per CDR3 protein. The sample lists about 330,000 distinct CDR3 sequences; approximately 30% were seen once. The sequences come from cultured PBMCs, collected from culture after CMV antigen stimulation. Source of these receptors: a human donor in good health (CMV status not recorded). Some clones in this sample may be carry-over from other donors' samples.

This chain links TRBV5-4 with TRBJ2-5; the D gene could be TRBD1 or TRBD2 (6 bases each). Trimming took 3 bases from V and 1 from J, leaving 16 bases between them. CDR1 and CDR2 from the germline V gene are SGHNT and YYREEE (reference sequence). The CDR3 extends over 16 amino acids. The DNA of the CDR3 is TGTGCCAGCAGCTATAGACTGGGGGGCACCCAAGAGACCCAGTACTTC. Translation: CASSYRLGGTQETQYF.

The J gene is TRBJ2-3, the V gene TRBV20-1; a weak D match, TRBD1 (6 bases). CDR1 is DFQATT and CDR2 is SNEGSKA in the germline V gene (reference sequence). V was trimmed by 3 bases and J by 9 bases, leaving 16 bases between them. The CDR3 covers 13 residues. The CDR3 DNA follows: TGCAGTGCTAGCCAGGGGCTGGGTAGGACGCAGTATTTT. This sequence encodes CSASQGLGRTQYF.

This clonotype was seen a handful of times. The junction departs from the called germline gene at one end, perhaps through a read error. The chain carries TRBV5-3 and TRBJ2-3, with 13 nucleotides matching TRBD2. TRBV5-3 is flagged as an ORF with uncertain function. The CDR3 has 15 residues. In DNA form, the CDR3 reads TGTGCCAGCAGCTTGGGGACTAGCGGGGCCGATACGCAGTATTTT. This codes for CASSLGTSGADTQYF.

This clonotype appeared a few times. The chain has TRBV28 and TRBJ2-7, with 8 bases lining up with TRBD1. The CDR3 covers 14 residues. Germline CDR1 and CDR2: MDHEN and SYDVKM. Trimming took 4 bases from V and 2 from J; bases not matched to a gene: 4. The chain's CDR3 is CASSYGQGPYEQYF. CDR3 in DNA: TGTGCCAGCAGTTACGGACAGGGCCCCTACGAGCAGTACTTC.

The genes are TRBV6-2 or TRBV6-3 and TRBJ2-7, with 10 bases that match TRBD2. The CDR3 consists of 16 residues. Germline lookup yields CDR1 MNHEY and CDR2 SVGEGT. V trimming: 6 bases; J trimming: 6 bases; junction bases outside the gene matches: 14. CDR3 sequence reads: CASRPLAGASGAEQYF. The CDR3 DNA reads as TGTGCCAGCAGGCCTCTAGCGGGAGCCTCAGGGGCCGAGCAGTACTTC.

This clonotype was seen many times. The chain uses TRBV7-2 and TRBJ1-5; maybe TRBD1 (5 bases). The CDR3 totals 14 residues. V lost 3 bases and J lost 9, with 15 bases in between. CDR1 is SGHTA and CDR2 is FQGNSA in the germline V gene. The CDR3 region has the DNA TGTGCCAGCAGCTTTTCCGGGGCCCTCCCGCCCCAGCATTTT. Its translation: CASSFSGALPPQHF.

This clonotype has more than one count but fewer than ten. V usage is TRBV20-1 and J usage is TRBJ1-1; the D is unclear. CDR3 length: 12 amino acids. V lost 1 base to trimming and J lost 3 bases, with 6 bases between them. CDR1 is DFQATT, CDR2 SNEGSKA, per germline (reference sequence). The CDR3 bases are TGCAGTGCTAGAGTAGGTGACACTGAAGCTTTCTTT. Translation: CSARVGDTEAFF.

This clonotype appeared once. J is TRBJ1-5 and V is TRBV20-1; D unclear. The CDR3 loop spans 13 amino acids. The V gene lost 7 bases and the J gene lost 3 bases, with 13 bases spanning the gap. Germline CDR1 and CDR2: DFQATT and SNEGSKA (reference sequence). The CDR3 DNA sequence: TGCAGTGGAGGGCCCGACCTCAATCAGCCCCAGCATTTT. Translating gives CSGGPDLNQPQHF.

The V and J genes are TRBV20-1 and TRBJ2-3; 12 nucleotides agree with TRBD2. Germline V gene data show CDR1 as DFQATT and CDR2 as SNEGSKA (reference sequence). The CDR3 is made up of 15 amino acids. The V segment lost 3 bases and the J segment 4 bases; nucleotides outside the gene matches: 5. CDR3 sequence (DNA): TGCAGTGCTAGGAGACTAGCGGGAGACGCAGATACGCAGTATTTT. Protein sequence: CSARRLAGDADTQYF.

The J gene is TRBJ2-2, the V gene TRBV4-1; D remains ambiguous. Trimming stripped 3 bases from V and 1 base from J, with 12 bases between. The CDR3 is 16 amino acids. The germline gives CDR1 MGHRA, CDR2 YSYEKL. The CDR3 is CASSHPYLGNTGELFF. Written as DNA, the CDR3 is TGCGCCAGCAGCCACCCATACCTCGGGAACACCGGGGAGCTGTTTTTT.

This rearrangement joins TRBV6-2 or TRBV6-3 to TRBJ2-7, with 8 bases identical to TRBD1. The CDR3 spans 14 residues. The V segment lost 6 bases and the J segment 5 bases; nucleotides outside the gene matches: 9. Germline lookup yields CDR1 MNHEY and CDR2 SVGEGT. CDR3 region: CASSYGQGLNEQYF. The CDR3 DNA reads TGTGCCAGCAGCTATGGACAGGGCCTGAACGAGCAGTACTTC.

The CDR3 region has the DNA TGTGCCAGCACCGGGGGGGGGGCAGGCGAGCAGTACTTC. Translation gives CASTGGGAGEQYF. V usage is TRBV28 and J usage is TRBJ2-7; TRBD2 agrees at 8 bases. The CDR3 has 13 amino acids. The germline CDR1 and CDR2 sequences are MDHEN and SYDVKM. Germline trimming cut 7 bases from V and 6 bases from J; bases unmatched to any gene: 8.

The CDR3 bases are TGTGCCAGCAGTTCATCCCGGACAGGGTTTCAATACACTGAAGCTTTCTTT. Encoded protein: CASSSSRTGFQYTEAFF. The gene calls are TRBV27 and TRBJ1-1; 8 nucleotides align to TRBD1. Germline loops: CDR1 MNHEY, CDR2 SMNVEV (reference sequence). The CDR3 loop spans 17 amino acids. V lost 4 bases, J lost 3 bases, and 13 bases stayed unmatched.

This chain joins TRBV6-2 or TRBV6-3 and TRBJ2-7; no reliable D call. The CDR3 has 12 amino acids. Between the trimmed V and J ends, which lost 6 bases and 5 bases, there was a span of 11 bases. Germline values: CDR1 MNHEY, CDR2 SVGEGT. The CDR3 sequence: CASRLTENEQYF. The CDR3, as DNA: TGTGCCAGCAGATTGACCGAGAACGAGCAGTACTTC.

This clonotype has just a few counts. The V gene is TRBV11-2, the J gene TRBJ1-4; a weak D match, TRBD1 (6 bases). CDR1 SGHAT and CDR2 FQNNGV come from the germline V gene. CDR3 size: 14 residues. Between the trimmed V and J ends, which lost 4 bases and 8 bases, there was a span of 14 bases. CDR3 nucleotide sequence: TGTGCCAGCAGCTACCCTTGGGGGCGGGAAAAACTGTTTTTT. As protein: CASSYPWGREKLFF.

CDR3 loop: CAWRDATRTEAFF. For the CDR3, the DNA is TGTGCCTGGAGGGACGCCACGCGGACTGAAGCTTTCTTT. This sequence joins TRBV30 and TRBJ1-1; D is uncertain. The V end lost 3 bases, the J end lost 5 bases, and 13 bases lay between the germline ends. There are 13 residues in the CDR3. The germline V gene encodes CDR1 GTSNPN and CDR2 SVGIG (reference sequence).

V gene TRBV12-3 or TRBV12-4 combines with J gene TRBJ2-1; 7 positions match TRBD1. Unmatched junction bases numbered 9, after V lost 6 bases and J lost 7 bases. The CDR3 extends over 14 amino acids. CDR3 nucleotides: TGTGCCAGCAGCCCCGTAGGGGGCACAAATGAGCAGTTCTTC. Protein sequence: CASSPVGGTNEQFF.

The sample holds a few counts of this clonotype. The rearrangement uses TRBV5-1 and TRBJ2-7, with D perhaps being TRBD1 or TRBD2 (5 bases each). Germline CDR1 SGHRS, CDR2 YFSETQ. This CDR3 is 14 amino acids long. V was pared by 1 base and J by 2 bases, with 10 bases between. In DNA form, the CDR3 reads TGCGCCAGCAGCTTGTCGGGACGGACCTACGAGCAGTACTTC. Its protein is CASSLSGRTYEQYF.

The chain links TRBV4-1 to TRBJ1-2, with 9 bases lining up with TRBD1. The CDR3 spans 15 residues. The V and J ends lost 4 bases and 3 bases, in that order; junction bases with no gene match: 6. Looked up from germline, CDR1 is MGHRA and CDR2 is YSYEKL. The CDR3 spells CASSRLTGGHYGYTF. CDR3 DNA sequence: TGCGCCAGCAGCCGCTTAACAGGGGGCCACTATGGCTACACCTTC.

A remark on this clonotype: Given a much more abundant clone one base away, this may be a read error. A read error is likely, as this CDR3 ends without the conserved phenylalanine or tryptophan. This rearrangement joins TRBV28 to TRBJ1-2; D unresolved. Germline values: CDR1 MDHEN, CDR2 SYDVKM. Deletions cut 5 bases from V and 9 bases from J, with 13 bases between. The CDR3 totals 12 residues. CDR3 sequence (DNA): TGTGCCAGCAGTCCGCCTGTTTTTAGCTACACCTTA. Translating it yields CASSPPVFSYTL.

The V and J genes are TRBV7-2 and TRBJ2-2; 7 positions agree with TRBD2. CDR3 size: 15 residues. CDR1 and CDR2 from the germline V gene are SGHTA and FQGNSA. The V segment lost 0 bases and the J segment 7 bases; nucleotides outside the gene matches: 5. This CDR3 reads CASSLAPGGSGELFF. CDR3 DNA sequence: TGTGCCAGCAGCTTAGCGCCTGGCGGGAGCGGGGAGCTGTTTTTT.

The V and J genes are TRBV5-1 and TRBJ2-7; D is perhaps TRBD2 (5 bases). Germline assignment: CDR1 SGHRS and CDR2 YFSETQ. The CDR3 sequence is 14 residues long. The ends were cut back, 0 bases at V and 4 bases at J, with 11 bases in the middle. CDR3 residues: CASSLAGSQYEQYF. CDR3 DNA sequence: TGCGCCAGCAGCTTGGCGGGGTCTCAGTACGAGCAGTACTTC.

This clonotype has more than one count but fewer than ten. The chain has TRBV7-8 and TRBJ2-7; D is possibly TRBD2 (6 bases). The CDR3 spans 15 residues. CDR1 SGHVS and CDR2 FQNEAQ come from the germline V gene. The V and J ends lost 2 bases and 3 bases respectively, with 14 bases between them. The CDR3 coding sequence is TGTGCCAGCAGCTTACTTGCGGGAATGGGCTACGAGCAGTACGTC. Its protein is CASSLLAGMGYEQYV.

This clonotype was recorded at least ten times. This rearrangement joins TRBV5-4 to TRBJ2-1; possibly TRBD1 for D (6 bases). Germline CDR1 and CDR2: SGHNT and YYREEE (reference sequence). Deletions cut 3 bases from V and 4 bases from J, with 11 bases between. This CDR3 comprises 14 residues. CDR3 sequence (DNA): TGTGCCAGCAGCTCCCAAGGGGGATACAATGAGCAGTTCTTC. Amino acids: CASSSQGGYNEQFF.

This clonotype was counted ten times or more. The genes are TRBV19 and TRBJ1-4; no clear D gene. The CDR3 contains 14 residues. Germline V CDR1 and CDR2: LNHDA, SQIVND (reference sequence). Trimming took off 7 bases at V and 0 bases at J, with 9 bases between the two ends. CDR3: CASKERATNEKLFF. DNA for the CDR3: TGTGCCAGTAAGGAAAGGGCAACTAATGAAAAACTGTTTTTT.

The J gene is TRBJ2-3, the V gene TRBV5-1, with 7 bases identical to TRBD2. Germline V gene sequence: CDR1 SGHRS, CDR2 YFSETQ. The V gene end was trimmed by 3 bases and the J gene end by 2 bases; junction bases not matched to a gene: 6. The CDR3 runs 15 residues. CDR3 nucleotide sequence: TGCGCCAGCAGCTACTCTAGCGGCCCCACAGATACGCAGTATTTT. It specifies CASSYSSGPTDTQYF.

This chain links TRBV7-2 with TRBJ2-1; 7 nucleotides match TRBD1. CDR1 and CDR2 (germline): SGHTA, FQGNSA. The CDR3 has 15 residues. V shed 5 bases, J shed 0 bases, and the junction held 4 bases outside the gene matches. CDR3 amino acids: CASSPGTDSYNEQFF. CDR3 DNA: TGTGCCAGCAGCCCCGGGACAGACTCCTACAATGAGCAGTTCTTC. The whole variable domain, remainder taken from reference TRBV7-2 and TRBJ2-1, is GAGVSQSPSNKVTEKGKDVELRCDPISGHTALYWYRQSLGQGLEFLIYFQGNSAPDKSGLPSDRFSAERTGGSVSTLTIQRTQQEDSAVYLCASSPGTDSYNEQFFGPGTRLTVL.

In this sample, this clonotype turned up many times. This sequence joins TRBV7-8 and TRBJ1-1, with D possibly TRBD1 on 6 matching bases. CDR1 and CDR2 (germline): SGHVS, FQNEAQ. Trimming shortened V by 0 bases and J by 3 bases, and 20 bases separated the two germline ends. The CDR3 extends over 18 amino acids. The CDR3: CASSLASQGLVGHTEAFF. In nucleotides, the CDR3 is TGTGCCAGCAGCTTAGCAAGTCAGGGGTTGGTGGGTCACACTGAAGCTTTCTTT.

CDR3 amino acids: CASRTSGRGDTQYF. The CDR3, as DNA: TGTGCCAGCAGGACTAGCGGGCGGGGAGATACGCAGTATTTT. The rearrangement uses TRBV28 and TRBJ2-3, with TRBD2 matching over 10 bases. CDR3 length equals 14 residues. After removal of 6 bases from V and 5 bases from J, the junction contained 5 bases not matched to a gene. Germline V gene lookup returns CDR1 MDHEN and CDR2 SYDVKM.